The 27 T cell receptor beta chains below were found in one sample sequenced in a study of blood T cell repertoires in COVID-19. Only in-frame clones appear in the TCRdb table, and some are missing; sequencing was by immunoSEQ multiplex PCR. The sample carries 200,000 to 300,000 clones, 80% to 95% recorded once. Sample: peripheral blood. The source is a man aged 25 to 45 with COVID-19, enrolled during active disease.

This clone has just one count. This chain connects TRBV12-5 to TRBJ2-7; 8 bases line up with TRBD1. CDR1 LGHNT and CDR2 FRNRAP come from the germline V gene. The length of the CDR3 is 16 residues. Trimming cost V 3 bases and J 3 bases; bases outside gene matches: 10. The CDR3 loop reads CASGFHGTGLNYEQYF. The DNA for the CDR3 is TGTGCTAGTGGTTTTCACGGGACAGGCTTAAACTACGAGCAGTACTTC.

The rearrangement uses TRBV5-1 and TRBJ2-7; 7 bases fit TRBD1. Looked up from germline, CDR1 is SGHRS and CDR2 is YFSETQ. J lost 5 bases, V lost 4 bases, and 12 bases had no gene match. The CDR3 spans 15 residues. The CDR3 DNA reads TGCGCCAGCAGCCACGAACAGGGGTCATCTAACGAGCAGTACTTC. As protein: CASSHEQGSSNEQYF.

This chain links TRBV7-6 with TRBJ1-1; D may be TRBD1 (5 bases). The V and J ends lost 1 base and 4 bases respectively, with 13 bases between them. The CDR3 has 15 amino acids. Germline V gene lookup returns CDR1 SGHVS and CDR2 FNYEAQ. The CDR3 spells CASSLVGGKTTEAFF. The CDR3 bases are TGTGCCAGCAGCTTAGTGGGGGGGAAGACCACTGAAGCTTTCTTT.

V gene TRBV6-1 combines with J gene TRBJ1-1; D call uncertain. The V gene's germline CDR1 is MNHNS and CDR2 SASEGT. The CDR3 runs 16 residues. V was shortened by 0 bases and J by 1 base, with 12 bases between the two germline ends. The CDR3 here is CASSEANGRPNTEAFF. The CDR3 DNA sequence: TGTGCCAGCAGTGAAGCCAACGGGAGGCCGAACACTGAAGCTTTCTTT.

V gene TRBV7-3 combines with J gene TRBJ2-3; TRBD2 agrees at 13 bases. Germline V gene data show CDR1 as SGHTA and CDR2 as FQGTGA. The CDR3 extends over 16 amino acids. The V and J ends lost 2 bases and 2 bases, in that order; junction bases with no gene match: 1. Written as DNA, the CDR3 is TGTGCCAGCAGCTTAGGACTAGCGGGGGTCACAGATACGCAGTATTTT. Translation: CASSLGLAGVTDTQYF.

V and J are TRBV6-1 and TRBJ2-5, with a possible D match to TRBD1 (5 bases). With 2 bases removed from V and 5 bases from J, the gap between germline ends came to 15 bases. The CDR3 has 15 residues. Germline V CDR1 and CDR2: MNHNS, SASEGT. The CDR3 DNA sequence: TGTGCCAGCAGTGAAAGTGGGGCGAGGTGGGAGACCCAGTACTTC. Protein sequence: CASSESGARWETQYF.

The rearrangement joins TRBV3-1 (or the pseudogene TRBV3-2) to TRBJ2-5; 11 bases agree with TRBD2. The CDR3 loop spans 13 amino acids. Trimming cost V 3 bases and J 11 bases; bases outside gene matches: 5. Germline V gene sequence: CDR1 LGHDT, CDR2 YNNKEL (reference sequence). DNA for the CDR3: TGTGCCAGCAGCCAGCTAGCGGGGGGCCTTCAGTACTTC. This sequence encodes CASSQLAGGLQYF.

This clone was picked up a small number of times. This chain links TRBV7-9 with TRBJ1-5, with 9 bases identical to TRBD1. CDR3 size: 17 residues. The V segment lost 3 bases and the J segment 4 bases; nucleotides outside the gene matches: 10. CDR1 and CDR2 from the germline V gene are SEHNR and FQNEAQ (reference sequence). The CDR3: CASSLGQGGDGNQPQHF. As DNA, the CDR3 is TGTGCCAGCAGCTTGGGACAGGGAGGGGACGGGAATCAGCCCCAGCATTTT.

V is TRBV5-1 and J is TRBJ1-4; 8 bases are shared with TRBD1. CDR3 size: 15 residues. Trimming cost V 4 bases and J 0 bases; bases outside gene matches: 2. Germline V gene sequence: CDR1 SGHRS, CDR2 YFSETQ. The CDR3 sequence: CASSTQGATNEKLFF. Written as DNA, the CDR3 is TGCGCCAGCAGCACACAGGGGGCAACTAATGAAAAACTGTTTTTT. The whole variable domain, remainder taken from reference TRBV5-1 and TRBJ1-4, is KAGVTQTPRYLIKTRGQQVTLSCSPISGHRSVSWYQQTPGQGLQFLFEYFSETQRNKGNFPGRFSGRQFSNSRSEMNVSTLELGDSALYLCASSTQGATNEKLFFGSGTQLSVL.

The chain combines TRBV12-5 with TRBJ1-1; possibly TRBD1 for D (5 bases). The CDR3 is 15 amino acids. Trimming took off 7 bases at V and 2 bases at J, with 17 bases between the two ends. Per the germline V gene, CDR1 is LGHNT and CDR2 is FRNRAP. The CDR3 nucleotides read TGTGCTAGTGAGGGGTCGGGCAGGAAAAACACTGAAGCTTTCTTT. Translating gives CASEGSGRKNTEAFF.

The chain couples TRBV3-1 (or the pseudogene TRBV3-2) to TRBJ2-2, with D possibly TRBD2 on 5 matching bases. V dropped 2 bases and J dropped 2 bases, with 12 bases sitting between them. There are 16 residues in the CDR3. Per the germline V gene, CDR1 is LGHDT and CDR2 is YNNKEL (reference sequence). The CDR3 reads CASSQYTGENTGELFF. The CDR3 DNA reads TGTGCCAGCAGCCAATATACCGGGGAAAACACCGGGGAGCTGTTTTTT.

The gene calls are TRBV10-3 and TRBJ2-2, with D hard to call. Trimming took 3 bases from V and 2 from J, leaving 7 bases between them. Germline V gene data show CDR1 as ENHRY and CDR2 as SYGVKD. The CDR3 runs to 14 residues. DNA for the CDR3: TGTGCCATCAGTGAAAACAGAAACACCGGGGAGCTGTTTTTT. This codes for CAISENRNTGELFF.

In the case of this clone: The same CDR3 also results from other DNA sequences found in this sample. The genes are TRBV5-6 and TRBJ1-5; D uncertain. The germline V and J ends were trimmed by 0 bases and 5 bases, with 6 bases remaining between them. The CDR3 is made up of 13 amino acids. Germline V CDR1 and CDR2: SGHDT, YYEEEE. DNA for the CDR3: TGTGCCAGCAGCTTGGGTCGGGATCAGCCCCAGCATTTT. This encodes CASSLGRDQPQHF.

V usage is TRBV6-6 and J usage is TRBJ1-2; TRBD1 agrees at 9 bases. From germline, CDR1 is MNHNY and CDR2 SVGAGI (reference sequence). CDR3 size: 15 residues. The ends lost 2 bases at V and 5 bases at J; junction bases unmatched: 6. In DNA, the CDR3 is TGTGCCAGCAGTTACACTGACAGGGGGTTATATGGCTACACCTTC. This codes for CASSYTDRGLYGYTF.

The gene calls are TRBV6-6 and TRBJ1-5, with a tentative D call TRBD1 (5 bases). The V end lost 0 bases, the J end lost 3 bases, and 12 bases lay between the germline ends. This CDR3 has 16 residues. CDR1 is MNHNY and CDR2 is SVGAGI in the germline V gene (reference sequence). CDR3 residues: CASSYSLADTNQPQHF. The DNA for the CDR3 is TGTGCCAGCAGTTACTCCCTTGCGGACACCAATCAGCCCCAGCATTTT.

The chain uses TRBV5-1 and TRBJ2-1, with TRBD2 matching 8 bases. CDR3 size: 17 residues. V lost 1 base to trimming and J lost 3 bases; unmatched junction nucleotides: 9. Germline V lookup: CDR1 SGHRS, CDR2 YFSETQ. The DNA for the CDR3 is TGCGCCAGCAGCTTGAAGCTTGCGGGGGGAAGCTACAATGAGCAGTTCTTC. This sequence encodes CASSLKLAGGSYNEQFF. Complete variable domain (other parts from reference TRBV5-1 and TRBJ2-1): KAGVTQTPRYLIKTRGQQVTLSCSPISGHRSVSWYQQTPGQGLQFLFEYFSETQRNKGNFPGRFSGRQFSNSRSEMNVSTLELGDSALYLCASSLKLAGGSYNEQFFGPGTRLTVL.

The chain recombines TRBV18 with TRBJ2-7; 10 bases line up with TRBD1. The CDR3 totals 17 residues. V trimming: 3 bases; J trimming: 3 bases; junction bases outside the gene matches: 11. Looked up from germline, CDR1 is KGHSH and CDR2 is LQKENI. CDR3: CASSPEPRGQGIYEQYF. The CDR3 DNA follows: TGTGCCAGCTCACCCGAGCCAAGGGGACAGGGGATCTACGAGCAGTACTTC. Using reference TRBV18 and TRBJ2-7 for the parts outside the CDR3, the full variable domain is NAGVMQNPRHLVRRRGQEARLRCSPMKGHSHVYWYRQLPEEGLKFMVYLQKENIIDESGMPKERFSAEFPKEGPSILRIQQVVRGDSAAYFCASSPEPRGQGIYEQYFGPGTRLTVT.

The rearrangement uses TRBV2 and TRBJ1-6; D is perhaps TRBD1 (5 bases). Germline lookup yields CDR1 SNHLY and CDR2 FYNNEI. Trimming took 8 bases from V and 8 from J, leaving 19 bases between them. This CDR3 comprises 15 residues. The CDR3 protein is CASLGEGLGHSPLHF. As DNA, the CDR3 is TGTGCCAGCCTTGGGGAGGGGCTCGGTCATTCACCCCTCCACTTT.

The J gene is TRBJ2-1, the V gene TRBV7-3; D gene ambiguous. This CDR3 has 15 residues. The germline gives CDR1 SGHTA, CDR2 FQGTGA. Trimming stripped 0 bases from V and 0 bases from J, with 6 bases between. This CDR3 is CASSLTTSSYNEQFF. The DNA for the CDR3 is TGTGCCAGCAGCTTAACGACAAGCTCCTACAATGAGCAGTTCTTC. The full variable domain, its missing parts supplied by reference TRBV7-3 and TRBJ2-1, is GAGVSQTPSNKVTEKGKYVELRCDPISGHTALYWYRQSLGQGPEFLIYFQGTGAADDSGLPNDRFFAVRPEGSVSTLKIQRTERGDSAVYLCASSLTTSSYNEQFFGPGTRLTVL.

V and J are TRBV6-4 and TRBJ2-3; a weak D match, TRBD2 (6 bases). From germline, CDR1 is MRHNA and CDR2 SNTAGT. The germline V and J ends were trimmed by 0 bases and 4 bases, with 17 bases remaining between them. There are 17 residues in the CDR3. The CDR3: CASSDSSGVEGADTQYF. DNA for the CDR3: TGTGCCAGCAGTGACTCATCGGGGGTAGAAGGGGCAGATACGCAGTATTTT.

V is TRBV6-5 and J is TRBJ1-3, with a weak D call TRBD1 (5 bases). Germline-derived CDR1 and CDR2 are MNHEY and SVGAGI. Deletions cut 0 bases from V and 8 bases from J, with 8 bases between. This CDR3 contains 13 residues. The CDR3 sequence: CASSYSTGDTIYF. CDR3 DNA sequence: TGTGCCAGCAGTTACTCGACGGGGGACACCATATATTTT.

The sample holds one count of this clone. The chain joins TRBV12-3 or TRBV12-4 to TRBJ1-1; D remains unclear. The CDR3 contains 10 residues. Trimming stripped 6 bases from V and 5 bases from J, with 4 bases between. CDR3 sequence (DNA): TGTGCCAGCAGCAGAACTGAAGCTTTCTTT. This gives the protein CASSRTEAFF.

The gene calls are TRBV5-4 and TRBJ1-4; TRBD1 matches at 10 bases. Germline V CDR1 and CDR2: SGHNT, YYREEE (reference sequence). This CDR3 region has 14 residues. V lost 4 bases, J lost 5 bases, and 2 bases stayed unmatched. The CDR3, as DNA: TGTGCCAGCAGCAAGGACAGGGGGAATGAAAAACTGTTTTTT. Protein: CASSKDRGNEKLFF.

The rearrangement joins TRBV10-1 to TRBJ2-1; D may be TRBD2 (7 bases). This CDR3 contains 16 residues. V was shortened by 2 bases and J by 3 bases, with 14 bases between the two germline ends. Germline-derived CDR1 and CDR2 are WNHNN and SYGVQD (reference sequence). The CDR3 sequence is CASSEEGGAFYNEQFF. The CDR3 nucleotides are TGCGCCAGCAGTGAGGAAGGGGGGGCCTTCTACAATGAGCAGTTCTTC.

This chain uses TRBV12-3 or TRBV12-4 with TRBJ2-7, with a possible D match to TRBD2 (5 bases). The germline V and J ends were trimmed by 3 bases and 3 bases, with 6 bases remaining between them. The length of the CDR3 is 12 residues. CDR3 nucleotide sequence: TGTGCCAGCAGTTTTACTAGCTACGAGCAGTACTTC. It codes for CASSFTSYEQYF.

V gene TRBV29-1 combines with J gene TRBJ1-1; no reliable D call. Between the trimmed V and J ends, which lost 6 bases and 0 bases, there was a span of 14 bases. The CDR3 has 14 residues. Germline CDR1 reads SQVTM; CDR2 reads ANQGSEA. CDR3 residues: CSVLLENLNTEAFF. The CDR3 DNA reads as TGCAGCGTACTTTTAGAGAACCTGAACACTGAAGCTTTCTTT.

The chain couples TRBV6-1 to TRBJ2-1, with D tentatively TRBD1 (7 bases). CDR3 size: 13 residues. Trimming removed 3 bases at V and 9 bases at J, with 12 bases between. Per germline, CDR1 MNHNS and CDR2 SASEGT. Here the CDR3 reads CASSDRGVGEQFF. The CDR3 nucleotides are TGTGCCAGCAGTGACAGGGGGGTGGGTGAGCAGTTCTTC.